These 20 T cell receptor beta chains came from one sample sequenced in a study of regulatory T cells in long-lasting Graves disease. Investigators prepared the TCR beta libraries by applying iRepertoire HTBI primers and Arm-PCR of CDR3 regions. In TCRdb, the multiplex PCR reads were re-called with MiXCR into one record per CDR3 protein. The sample consists of approximately 470,000 distinct CDR3 sequences, around 15% of them appearing once. Time point in this sample: newly diagnosed GD, antithyroid drugs for less than 3 months. The TCR library used RNA extracted from PBMCs. These data were also reused for a study on T cells in Graves' hyperthyroidism and ophthalmopathy.

Sample: peripheral blood mononuclear cells (PBMCs), taken at new diagnosis, from a patient treated with antithyroid drugs. The source of these receptors is a man in his forties or fifties with Graves disease.

The CDR3 region is CATSDWDRDGGGYTF. In DNA form, the CDR3 reads TGTGCCACCAGTGATTGGGACAGGGATGGAGGTGGCTACACCTTC. V gene TRBV24-1 combines with J gene TRBJ1-2, with 9 nucleotides matching TRBD1. The CDR3 is made up of 15 amino acids. Trimming at V came to 2 bases and at J to 7 bases, leaving 7 bases not matched to a gene. The germline CDR1 and CDR2 sequences are KGHDR and SFDVKD.

The table lists this clonotype with a few counts. The gene calls are TRBV5-6 and TRBJ1-2; D gene uncertain. The V end lost 0 bases, the J end lost 5 bases, and 11 bases lay between the germline ends. CDR1 is SGHDT and CDR2 is YYEEEE in the germline V gene. The CDR3 is 14 amino acids. The CDR3 here is CASSLVAAEYGYTF. Written as DNA, the CDR3 is TGTGCCAGCAGCTTGGTGGCGGCAGAGTATGGCTACACCTTC.

The chain has TRBV19 and TRBJ2-1, with TRBD2 matching 9 bases. The CDR3 extends over 18 amino acids. Germline V gives CDR1 LNHDA, CDR2 SQIVND (reference sequence). V trimming: 5 bases; J trimming: 7 bases; junction bases outside the gene matches: 18. The CDR3 here is CASSPRDGLAGFPNEQFF. The CDR3 DNA reads as TGTGCCAGTAGTCCTCGCGACGGTCTAGCGGGATTTCCGAATGAGCAGTTCTTC.

V is TRBV7-8 and J is TRBJ1-1; no clear D gene. Germline V CDR1 and CDR2: SGHVS, FQNEAQ. The CDR3 is 14 residues long. Between the trimmed V and J ends, which lost 6 bases and 5 bases, there was a span of 16 bases. For the CDR3, the DNA is TGTGCCAGCAGTTCGGACCCTGGAGGTACTGAAGCTTTCTTT. Protein: CASSSDPGGTEAFF.

The CDR3 protein is CASKTWTGPSGANVLTF. DNA for the CDR3: TGTGCCAGCAAGACCTGGACAGGTCCCTCTGGGGCCAACGTCCTGACTTTC. The chain links TRBV12-3 or TRBV12-4 to TRBJ2-6; 7 bases match TRBD1. Trimming removed 7 bases from V and 0 bases from J; junction bases left unmatched: 9. The CDR3 is 17 residues long.

This clonotype was seen only a few times. This sequence joins TRBV6-2 or TRBV6-3 and TRBJ1-5, with D hard to call. The V end lost 2 bases, the J end lost 8 bases, and 16 bases lay between the germline ends. Looked up from germline, CDR1 is MNHEY and CDR2 is SVGEGT. The CDR3 runs 15 residues. The CDR3 DNA reads TGTGCCAGCAGTTACGCCGGGGAGGGTTGGAAGCCCCAGCATTTT. This encodes CASSYAGEGWKPQHF.

This clonotype was counted at least ten times. J is TRBJ2-5 and V is TRBV20-1; 8 bases are a match to TRBD2. The germline V gene encodes CDR1 DFQATT and CDR2 SNEGSKA (reference sequence). There are 15 residues in the CDR3. V was pared by 2 bases and J by 1 base, with 6 bases of the junction left unmatched. In DNA form, the CDR3 reads TGCAGTGCTAGAACAACTAGCGGCGTCCAAGAGACCCAGTACTTC. Translated: CSARTTSGVQETQYF.

This clonotype was counted only a few times. The rearrangement joins TRBV5-1 to TRBJ2-1, with a weak D call TRBD2 (6 bases). V lost 4 bases and J lost 5, with 13 bases in between. Germline V lookup: CDR1 SGHRS, CDR2 YFSETQ. The CDR3 contains 14 residues. The CDR3 reads CASSRGLQNNEQFF. The CDR3 bases are TGCGCCAGCAGCCGGGGGTTACAGAACAATGAGCAGTTCTTC.

Points on this clonotype: At one end the junction does not follow the germline gene, possibly because of a read error. The V call is TRBV28, the J call TRBJ2-7; the match to TRBD1 covers 10 bases. The CDR3 is 15 amino acids. Germline assignment: CDR1 MDHEN and CDR2 SYDVKM. DNA for the CDR3: TGTGCCGGCAGTTTAGGGACAGGGGAACCTTACGAGCAGTACTTC. This translates into CAGSLGTGEPYEQYF.

V gene TRBV12-3 or TRBV12-4 combines with J gene TRBJ2-7; TRBD2 matches at 8 bases. J gave up 2 bases and V 3 bases, and 3 bases lay outside the gene matches. This CDR3 is 14 amino acids long. The CDR3, as DNA: TGTGCCAGCAGTTTTCCCGGGAGGGCCTACGAGCAGTACTTC. Its protein is CASSFPGRAYEQYF.

The chain has TRBV20-1 and TRBJ2-1; 7 positions agree with TRBD2. Germline values: CDR1 DFQATT, CDR2 SNEGSKA (reference sequence). The CDR3 is 18 residues long. J was trimmed by 0 bases and V by 1 base; bases with no gene match: 12. The CDR3 reads CSARGPWGEGYSYNEQFF. As DNA, the CDR3 is TGCAGTGCTAGAGGCCCTTGGGGGGAGGGTTACTCCTACAATGAGCAGTTCTTC.

Ten or more counts support this clonotype. The rearrangement joins TRBV3-1 to TRBJ2-2; weak D call: TRBD2 (5 bases). Germline CDR1 LGHDT, CDR2 YNNKEL (reference sequence). CDR3 length: 16 residues. Trimming removed 1 base from V and 0 bases from J, with 9 bases in between. For the CDR3, the DNA is TGTGCCAGCAGCCAAGGAACGGGATCGAACACCGGGGAGCTGTTTTTT. Its protein product is CASSQGTGSNTGELFF. Supplemented by reference TRBV3-1 and TRBJ2-2, the full variable domain reads DTAVSQTPKYLVTQMGNDKSIKCEQNLGHDTMYWYKQDSKKFLKIMFSYNNKELIINETVPNRFSPKSPDKAHLNLHINSLELGDSAVYFCASSQGTGSNTGELFFGEGSRLTVL.

This clonotype showed up just a few times. The rearrangement links TRBV2 to TRBJ1-2; D is possibly TRBD1 (6 bases). The V end was cut by 3 bases, the J end by 4 bases, with 9 bases between. This CDR3 spans 13 amino acids. Germline V gene sequence: CDR1 SNHLY, CDR2 FYNNEI. The CDR3 DNA sequence: TGTGCCAGCAGTGACGGGACAATCTATGGCTACACCTTC. It codes for CASSDGTIYGYTF.

This clonotype was seen repeatedly, ten times or more. The chain links TRBV30 to TRBJ1-1; D gene uncertain. CDR3 size: 15 residues. The germline V gene encodes CDR1 GTSNPN and CDR2 SVGIG (reference sequence). V lost 1 base, J lost 0 bases, and 12 bases lay in between. The CDR3 loop reads CAWSAGRLMNTEAFF. The CDR3 DNA reads as TGTGCCTGGAGTGCAGGCAGGTTGATGAACACTGAAGCTTTCTTT.

This clonotype came up many times. The V call is TRBV20-1, the J call TRBJ2-5, with 8 bases fitting TRBD2. CDR1 is DFQATT, CDR2 SNEGSKA, per germline (reference sequence). The V segment lost 5 bases and the J segment 0 bases; nucleotides outside the gene matches: 5. The CDR3 has 14 residues. Here the CDR3 reads CSADKAGDQETQYF. The CDR3 DNA sequence: TGCAGTGCTGATAAAGCGGGGGACCAAGAGACCCAGTACTTC.

This clonotype showed up many times. This chain uses TRBV28 with TRBJ2-1; 8 bases line up with TRBD1. The V segment lost 6 bases and the J segment 6 bases; nucleotides outside the gene matches: 10. The CDR3 is made up of 15 amino acids. Germline V CDR1 and CDR2: MDHEN, SYDVKM. The CDR3 spells CASRESGTGTNEQFF. CDR3 nucleotides: TGTGCCAGCAGAGAGTCCGGGACAGGCACCAATGAGCAGTTCTTC.

This clonotype was counted many times. The rearrangement links TRBV30 to TRBJ2-7; D possibly corresponds to TRBD2 (5 bases). In germline, CDR1 is GTSNPN, CDR2 SVGIG (reference sequence). CDR3 length equals 13 residues. V was shortened by 2 bases and J by 4 bases, with 12 bases between the two germline ends. The CDR3 DNA is TGTGCCTGGAGTCCGGACTTCTGGTACGAGCAGTACTTC. It translates to CAWSPDFWYEQYF.

The sample holds many counts of this clonotype. The chain couples TRBV2 to TRBJ2-7, with 7 positions matching TRBD1. This CDR3 contains 12 residues. V dropped 7 bases and J dropped 3; count of bases not matched to a gene: 3. Germline V lookup: CDR1 SNHLY, CDR2 FYNNEI. CDR3 DNA: TGTGCCAGCAATCGACAGGGCTACGAGCAGTACTTC. This gives the protein CASNRQGYEQYF. The full variable domain, in which reference TRBV2 and TRBJ2-7 provide the parts outside the CDR3, is EPEVTQTPSHQVTQMGQEVILRCVPISNHLYFYWYRQILGQKVEFLVSFYNNEISEKSEIFDDQFSVERPDGSNFTLKIRSTKLEDSAMYFCASNRQGYEQYFGPGTRLTVT.

With respect to this clonotype: A read error may be the cause here, since a much bigger clone is one base away. The chain has TRBV30 and TRBJ2-1; 7 bases align to TRBD1. Germline CDR1 reads GTSNPN; CDR2 reads SVGIG (reference sequence). The CDR3 spans 13 residues. The V and J ends lost 4 bases and 9 bases, in that order; junction bases with no gene match: 9. The CDR3: CAWTAGGTGEQFF. In DNA form, the CDR3 reads TGTGCCTGGACCGCAGGGGGTACCGGTGAGCAGTTCTTC.

This clonotype was recorded many times. V and J are TRBV12-3 or TRBV12-4 and TRBJ1-6, with TRBD1 matching over 8 bases. The CDR3 contains 15 residues. J gave up 8 bases and V 4 bases, and 7 bases lay outside the gene matches. The CDR3 nucleotides read TGTGCCAGCAGTTCCCACGGGGGACAGGATTCACCCCTCCACTTT. It is translated as CASSSHGGQDSPLHF.